This record covers a single T cell receptor (beta chain). Antigen specificity is unknown. This PCR relied on a set of 60 Vbeta primers and 13 Jbeta primers. Libraries were prepared by immunoSEQ multiplex PCR; TCRdb keeps only in-frame clonotypes and omits some of them. The table shows about 130,000 clones, with approximately 80% occurring only once. The data originate from a study of cytomegalovirus exposure and HLA in healthy donors. Study-level results: Later on, an analysis showed TCR association rates differing by HLA locus, with DRB1 the most and HLA-C the fewest.

Per germline, CDR1 WNHNN and CDR2 SYGVQD (reference sequence). The CDR3 totals 16 residues. V trimming: 3 bases; J trimming: 4 bases; junction bases outside the gene matches: 5. This TCR was recovered from a man between 18 and 35 years old in good health and CMV-seronegative. The source material was PBMCs. The chain has TRBV10-1 and TRBJ2-1; 11 positions match TRBD2. In DNA, the CDR3 is TGCGCCAGCAGTGAACACGGACTAGCGGGTTACAATGAGCAGTTCTTC. Translation: CASSEHGLAGYNEQFF.